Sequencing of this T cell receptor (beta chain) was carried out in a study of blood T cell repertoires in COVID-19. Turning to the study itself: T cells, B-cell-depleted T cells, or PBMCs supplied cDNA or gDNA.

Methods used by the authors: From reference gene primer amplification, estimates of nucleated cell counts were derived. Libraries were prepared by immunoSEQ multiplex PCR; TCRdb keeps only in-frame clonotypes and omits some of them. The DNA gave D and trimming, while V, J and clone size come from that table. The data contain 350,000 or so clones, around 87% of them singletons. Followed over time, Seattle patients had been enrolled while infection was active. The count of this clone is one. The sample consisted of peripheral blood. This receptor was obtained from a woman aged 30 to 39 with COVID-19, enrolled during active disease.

The CDR3 reads CASSPRQFNSPLHF. The CDR3 DNA reads TGTGCCAGCAGCCCTAGACAGTTTAATTCACCCCTCCACTTT. V gene TRBV11-2 combines with J gene TRBJ1-6, with D perhaps TRBD1 (5 bases). Germline V CDR1 and CDR2: SGHAT, FQNNGV. V was pared by 5 bases and J by 6 bases, with 11 bases between. The CDR3 spans 14 residues.